The text below deals with one T cell receptor beta chain. What it binds is not known. V lost 6 bases, J lost 1 base, and 4 bases stayed unmatched. Germline CDR1 ENHRY, CDR2 SYGVKD. This CDR3 is 17 amino acids long. The entry originates in a study of cytomegalovirus exposure and HLA in healthy donors. Study-wide background: Earlier, 100 million to 130 million unique TCR beta sequences were recovered from around 180 million T cells by an analysis. Study-wide results and caveats: Trimming of TCR beta V- and J-genes showed a link, identified in a later analysis, to a missense DCLRE1C variant.

Researchers ran the PCR with 60 Vbeta and 13 Jbeta primers. Clones were read by immunoSEQ multiplex PCR, and TCRdb kept only the in-frame ones, dropping some. This table has over 150,000 clones, under 85% appearing once. The sequence was collected from a woman aged 18-29 years in good health and CMV-seropositive. This chain connects TRBV10-3 to TRBJ2-2; TRBD2 matches at 14 bases. The material sequenced was PBMCs. CDR3 residues: CAIRWTSGGRNTGELFF. Written as DNA, the CDR3 is TGTGCCATCAGGTGGACTAGCGGGGGGAGGAACACCGGGGAGCTGTTTTTT.